Below are 26 T cell receptor beta chains sequenced from a single sample in a study of T cell responses to AZD1222 COVID-19 vaccine. Clones were sequenced by immunoSEQ multiplex PCR, and TCRdb holds only the in-frame ones, with some missing. Among about 160,000 clones listed, about 91% were seen once. The source was peripheral blood, collected on day 0 of AZD1222 vaccination. Receptor source: an adult in good health.

This clone was seen only once. The chain recombines TRBV7-2 with TRBJ2-2; 8 positions agree with TRBD2. This CDR3 comprises 16 residues. Looked up from germline, CDR1 is SGHTA and CDR2 is FQGNSA. J was trimmed by 1 base and V by 2 bases; bases with no gene match: 3. In DNA, the CDR3 is TGTGCCAGCAGCTTACCTAGCGGGCAGAACACCGGGGAGCTGTTTTTT. This encodes CASSLPSGQNTGELFF.

The chain uses TRBV5-1 and TRBJ1-1, with D possibly TRBD1 on 6 matching bases. This CDR3 spans 15 amino acids. Germline values: CDR1 SGHRS, CDR2 YFSETQ. V was trimmed by 0 bases and J by 1 base, leaving 10 bases between them. CDR3 DNA: TGCGCCAGCAGCTTGGGGGGGACAACGAACACTGAAGCTTTCTTT. Translating gives CASSLGGTTNTEAFF.

The rearrangement joins TRBV3-1 (or the pseudogene TRBV3-2) to TRBJ2-7; TRBD1 matches 10 bases. Looked up from germline, CDR1 is LGHDT and CDR2 is YNNKEL (reference sequence). Trimming at V came to 7 bases and at J to 2 bases, leaving 5 bases not matched to a gene. This CDR3 has 14 residues. CDR3 in amino acids: CASKRTGGAYEQYF. CDR3 in DNA: TGTGCCAGCAAGCGGACAGGGGGGGCCTACGAGCAGTACTTC.

The chain uses TRBV5-1 and TRBJ1-4; 7 positions agree with TRBD1. CDR1 and CDR2 from the germline V gene are SGHRS and YFSETQ. J lost 3 bases, V lost 2 bases, and 1 base had no gene match. CDR3 length equals 14 residues. The CDR3 coding sequence is TGCGCCAGCAGCTTTCAGGGGGCTAATGAAAAACTGTTTTTT. Translating gives CASSFQGANEKLFF.

The table lists this clone with a count of one. The V call is TRBV25-1, the J call TRBJ2-1; D might be TRBD2 (7 bases). Trimming took 1 base from V and 3 from J, leaving 13 bases between them. Germline V gene data show CDR1 as MGHDK and CDR2 as SYGVNS. The CDR3 is 16 residues long. CDR3 nucleotides: TGTGCCAGCAGTGAATTGGGAGCGGGACACTACAATGAGCAGTTCTTC. Translating gives CASSELGAGHYNEQFF.

V usage is TRBV2 and J usage is TRBJ1-6, with D unresolved. The CDR3 extends over 16 amino acids. Trimming removed 6 bases at V and 3 bases at J, with 15 bases between. CDR1 and CDR2 from the germline V gene are SNHLY and FYNNEI. CDR3 coding DNA: TGTGCCAGCAGGACCCTTCAAGGGATCTATAATTCACCCCTCCACTTT. It specifies CASRTLQGIYNSPLHF.

V is TRBV29-1 and J is TRBJ2-3, with TRBD2 matching 8 bases. J was trimmed by 2 bases and V by 6 bases; bases with no gene match: 7. The V gene's germline CDR1 is SQVTM and CDR2 ANQGSEA. The CDR3 length is 14 residues. The chain's CDR3 is CSVGAGANTDTQYF. For the CDR3, the DNA is TGCAGCGTGGGAGCGGGGGCCAACACAGATACGCAGTATTTT.

This clone was recorded once. This rearrangement joins TRBV28 to TRBJ2-5; 8 bases map to TRBD2. V lost 4 bases to trimming and J lost 4 bases; unmatched junction nucleotides: 8. Germline V gene data show CDR1 as MDHEN and CDR2 as SYDVKM. This CDR3 region has 15 residues. CDR3 amino acids: CASSSPGGGLETQYF. The CDR3 DNA reads TGTGCCAGCAGTTCCCCCGGGGGGGGCCTAGAGACCCAGTACTTC.

J is TRBJ1-3 and V is TRBV7-8; possible D gene TRBD1, 5 bases. CDR1 is SGHVS and CDR2 is FQNEAQ in the germline V gene. The CDR3 loop spans 16 amino acids. The ends were cut back, 1 base at V and 2 bases at J, with 12 bases in the middle. In DNA form, the CDR3 reads TGTGCCAGCAGCTTAGTACAGGCGGGGGCTGGAAACACCATATATTTT. Protein: CASSLVQAGAGNTIYF.

The chain couples TRBV30 to TRBJ2-7; 9 bases are a match to TRBD2. This CDR3 comprises 15 residues. Germline CDR1 is GTSNPN and CDR2 is SVGIG (reference sequence). Trimming at V came to 3 bases and at J to 7 bases, leaving 13 bases not matched to a gene. The chain's CDR3 is CAWSEALAGTREQYF. The CDR3 coding sequence is TGTGCCTGGAGCGAGGCCCTAGCGGGAACGAGGGAGCAGTACTTC.

The gene calls are TRBV9 and TRBJ1-1; TRBD1 matches at 9 bases. Trimming removed 3 bases from V and 4 bases from J; junction bases left unmatched: 10. CDR1 SGDLS and CDR2 YYNGEE come from the germline V gene. The CDR3 totals 16 residues. The CDR3 spells CASSDEQGAVGTEAFF. DNA of the CDR3: TGTGCCAGCAGCGATGAACAGGGGGCCGTTGGCACTGAAGCTTTCTTT. The variable domain in full, completed from reference TRBV9 and TRBJ1-1, reads DSGVTQTPKHLITATGQRVTLRCSPRSGDLSVYWYQQSLDQGLQFLIQYYNGEERAKGNILERFSAQQFPDLHSELNLSSLELGDSALYFCASSDEQGAVGTEAFFGQGTRLTVV.

The gene calls are TRBV12-3 or TRBV12-4 and TRBJ1-1; 8 bases align to TRBD1. V gave up 5 bases and J gave up 10 bases; unmatched junction bases: 3. This CDR3 is built from 11 residues. The CDR3 sequence is CASSPQGGAFF. CDR3 sequence (DNA): TGTGCCAGCAGTCCACAGGGGGGAGCTTTCTTT.

V is TRBV5-1 and J is TRBJ2-3; the match to TRBD2 covers 8 bases. J gave up 5 bases and V 1 base, and 3 bases lay outside the gene matches. The CDR3 sequence is 14 residues long. CDR1 SGHRS and CDR2 YFSETQ come from the germline V gene. The CDR3 nucleotides read TGCGCCAGCAGCTTGAGCGGGGGCATAGATACGCAGTATTTT. It yields the protein CASSLSGGIDTQYF.

The J gene is TRBJ2-7, the V gene TRBV7-9; D is possibly TRBD1 or TRBD2 (5 bases each). V lost 5 bases, J lost 3 bases, and 14 bases lay in between. Looked up from germline, CDR1 is SEHNR and CDR2 is FQNEAQ (reference sequence). This CDR3 has 14 residues. CDR3 coding DNA: TGTGCCAGCAGCGATGGGACCCAAATCTACGAGCAGTACTTC. Residues: CASSDGTQIYEQYF.

This chain links TRBV3-1 (or the pseudogene TRBV3-2) with TRBJ1-5; D call uncertain. CDR1 and CDR2 from the germline V gene are LGHDT and YNNKEL (reference sequence). This CDR3 region has 14 residues. Deletions cut 0 bases from V and 4 bases from J, with 7 bases between. The DNA for the CDR3 is TGTGCCAGCAGCCAAGATTTTTCGAATCAGCCCCAGCATTTT. It is translated as CASSQDFSNQPQHF.

V is TRBV5-4 and J is TRBJ1-2; tentative D call: TRBD1 (5 bases). CDR3 length equals 13 residues. CDR1 is SGHNT and CDR2 is YYREEE in the germline V gene (reference sequence). V was trimmed by 4 bases and J by 7 bases, leaving 14 bases between them. CDR3 sequence reads: CASSIKQAPGYTF. The CDR3 nucleotides are TGTGCCAGCAGCATCAAACAGGCCCCTGGCTACACCTTC.

This clone has only one observation. The chain couples TRBV29-1 to TRBJ1-1; TRBD1 might be the D (6 bases). V was trimmed by 7 bases and J by 6 bases, leaving 18 bases between them. The CDR3 runs to 13 residues. CDR1 and CDR2 from the germline V gene are SQVTM and ANQGSEA. CDR3 amino acids: CSALAGGGPEAFF. DNA of the CDR3: TGCAGCGCTTTAGCGGGGGGGGGCCCTGAAGCTTTCTTT.

This chain connects TRBV30 to TRBJ1-5; the match to TRBD1 covers 10 bases. Germline values: CDR1 GTSNPN, CDR2 SVGIG (reference sequence). The junction had 14 bases not matched to a gene; V was cut back by 2 bases and J by 7 bases. This CDR3 has 17 residues. Written as DNA, the CDR3 is TGTGCCTGGAGTAATCAGAGGACAGGGGGTTTAGGGCAGCCCCAGCATTTT. It encodes CAWSNQRTGGLGQPQHF. Full variable domain (missing parts from reference TRBV30 and TRBJ1-5): SQTIHQWPATLVQPVGSPLSLECTVEGTSNPNLYWYRQAAGRGLQLLFYSVGIGQISSEVPQNLSASRPQDRQFILSSKKLLLSDSGFYLCAWSNQRTGGLGQPQHFGDGTRLSIL.

The V gene is TRBV5-1, the J gene TRBJ2-3; 9 bases are a match to TRBD2. Germline V gene data show CDR1 as SGHRS and CDR2 as YFSETQ. After removal of 5 bases from V and 0 bases from J, the junction contained 4 bases not matched to a gene. The CDR3 extends over 15 amino acids. CDR3: CASSLTSGSTDTQYF. CDR3 nucleotides: TGCGCCAGCAGTCTTACTAGCGGGAGCACAGATACGCAGTATTTT.

V is TRBV9 and J is TRBJ1-4, with D uncertain. This CDR3 comprises 14 residues. Trimming took off 3 bases at V and 1 base at J, with 7 bases between the two ends. Per germline, CDR1 SGDLS and CDR2 YYNGEE. The CDR3 protein is CASSGPGTNEKLFF. The CDR3 nucleotides are TGTGCCAGCAGCGGCCCGGGAACTAATGAAAAACTGTTTTTT.

The rearrangement uses TRBV6-2 or TRBV6-3 and TRBJ1-4, with TRBD1 matching 8 bases. This CDR3 is built from 17 residues. J lost 2 bases, V lost 4 bases, and 9 bases had no gene match. Germline V gives CDR1 MNHEY, CDR2 SVGEGT. The CDR3 region has the DNA TGTGCCAGCAGTTCCGGGACAGGACCTCGGACTAATGAAAAACTGTTTTTT. Its translation is CASSSGTGPRTNEKLFF.

The rearrangement links TRBV11-2 to TRBJ1-6; TRBD1 might be the D (5 bases). Trimming removed 1 base from V and 10 bases from J, with 11 bases in between. CDR3 length equals 14 residues. Germline V lookup: CDR1 SGHAT, CDR2 FQNNGV. As DNA, the CDR3 is TGTGCCAGCAGCTTAGGCCCAGGGAGATCACCCCTCCACTTT. Its protein is CASSLGPGRSPLHF. Supplemented by reference TRBV11-2 and TRBJ1-6, the full variable domain reads EAGVAQSPRYKIIEKRQSVAFWCNPISGHATLYWYQQILGQGPKLLIQFQNNGVVDDSQLPKDRFSAERLKGVDSTLKIQPAKLEDSAVYLCASSLGPGRSPLHFGNGTRLTVT.

The gene calls are TRBV6-2 or TRBV6-3 and TRBJ2-1, with D possibly matching TRBD1 (5 bases). Per the germline V gene, CDR1 is MNHEY and CDR2 is SVGEGT. V was pared by 5 bases and J by 11 bases, with 22 bases between. This CDR3 spans 15 amino acids. The CDR3 here is CASSPQGPLQDKQFF. The CDR3 DNA follows: TGTGCCAGCAGTCCCCAGGGTCCGCTTCAGGATAAGCAGTTCTTC.

The rearrangement joins TRBV4-3 to TRBJ1-5; D unresolved. CDR3 size: 13 residues. Germline V gene sequence: CDR1 LGHNA, CDR2 YSLEER. Trimming left V 4 bases short and J 7 bases short, with 11 bases between. CDR3 in DNA: TGCGCCAGCAGCCCGACACCGACCCAGCCCCAGCATTTT. Translation gives CASSPTPTQPQHF.

The V and J genes are TRBV28 and TRBJ1-2; D ambiguous. Deletions cut 6 bases from V and 2 bases from J, with 4 bases between. CDR1 and CDR2 from the germline V gene are MDHEN and SYDVKM. The CDR3 length is 11 residues. The CDR3 nucleotides read TGTGCCAGCAGAATCAACTATGGCTACACCTTC. It encodes CASRINYGYTF.

The chain carries TRBV19 and TRBJ1-1; D might be TRBD1 (6 bases). The CDR3 runs 14 residues. From germline, CDR1 is LNHDA and CDR2 SQIVND (reference sequence). V was cut by 10 bases and J by 5 bases, with 20 bases left in between. Here the CDR3 reads CATVRWGQGTEAFF. The DNA of the CDR3 is TGTGCCACTGTACGGTGGGGGCAAGGGACTGAAGCTTTCTTT.